The entry below describes one TCR beta chain. The sample comes from a study of control samples from healthy donors and cancer patients. Method: immunoSEQ multiplex PCR; TCRdb's copy keeps in-frame clones and lacks some. The table records under 200,000 clones, roughly 91% of them present only once. The sequence was obtained from a woman aged 25-40 years in good health. What was sequenced was blood.

CDR3 DNA: TGTGCCAGCAGCTTACGGGCAGGAAACCAAGAGACCCAGTACTTC. Translating gives CASSLRAGNQETQYF. The chain employs TRBV7-3 and TRBJ2-5, with D unresolved. The CDR3 loop spans 15 amino acids. Germline CDR1 is SGHTA and CDR2 is FQGTGA. The V end lost 2 bases, the J end lost 0 bases, and 10 bases lay between the germline ends.